What follows is one T cell receptor (beta chain) and its context. Its antigen is unknown. Here immunoSEQ multiplex PCR was the method, and the copy in TCRdb shows in-frame clones only, minus some. The table lists about 670,000 clones, about two thirds of them singletons, with around 2% in the top ten. CD45RA+ naive and CD45RA-negative memory subsets were separated from CD4+ cells. The data were taken from a study of shared clonotypes between healthy human individuals. Study-level findings and limits: Despite large depth, rarefaction showed incomplete sorted-subset sequencing.

Germline CDR1 is LNHNV and CDR2 is YYDKDF (reference sequence). Losses at the gene ends were 4 bases for V and 6 bases for J; bases not matched to a gene: 9. The CDR3 runs to 14 residues. The sequencing input was memory CD4+ T cells sorted from blood. Subset: CD45RA-negative fraction. The sequence was obtained from a woman aged 30 to 39 in good health. The J gene is TRBJ2-7, the V gene TRBV15, with TRBD1 identical over 7 bases. CDR3 loop: CATSNPQGSSEQYF. The CDR3 nucleotides are TGTGCCACCAGCAATCCACAGGGGTCTAGCGAGCAGTACTTC.